The 14 T cell receptor beta chains presented below share a single source sample, sequenced in a study of cytomegalovirus exposure and HLA in healthy donors. Using immunoSEQ multiplex PCR, the repertoire was profiled, and TCRdb retains in-frame clones only, with some absent. The profile shows under 350,000 clones, roughly 85% of them singletons. Sample: PBMCs. These receptors were taken from a woman under 30 in good health and CMV-seronegative.

The V call is TRBV5-1, the J call TRBJ2-1, with 11 bases identical to TRBD2. Trimming cost V 1 base and J 7 bases; bases outside gene matches: 4. Germline V gene lookup returns CDR1 SGHRS and CDR2 YFSETQ. This CDR3 region has 15 residues. The CDR3 is CASSLSLAGVNEQFF. CDR3 sequence (DNA): TGCGCCAGCAGCTTGTCACTAGCGGGAGTAAATGAGCAGTTCTTC. The full variable domain, in which reference TRBV5-1 and TRBJ2-1 provide the parts outside the CDR3, is KAGVTQTPRYLIKTRGQQVTLSCSPISGHRSVSWYQQTPGQGLQFLFEYFSETQRNKGNFPGRFSGRQFSNSRSEMNVSTLELGDSALYLCASSLSLAGVNEQFFGPGTRLTVL.

CDR3 coding DNA: TGTGCTAGTGGTTTGGGGACAGGGCGTCTCTACGAGCAGTACTTC. Protein product: CASGLGTGRLYEQYF. The chain employs TRBV12-5 and TRBJ2-7, with TRBD1 identical over 8 bases. The CDR3 is made up of 15 amino acids. V dropped 1 base and J dropped 3; count of bases not matched to a gene: 5. Germline CDR1 and CDR2: LGHNT and FRNRAP. The whole variable domain, filled in from reference TRBV12-5 and TRBJ2-7, reads DARVTQTPRHKVTEMGQEVTMRCQPILGHNTVFWYRQTMMQGLELLAYFRNRAPLDDSGMPKDRFSAEMPDATLATLKIQPSEPRDSAVYFCASGLGTGRLYEQYFGPGTRLTVT.

The chain is built from TRBV5-4 and TRBJ2-7, with a tentative D call TRBD2 (7 bases). In germline, CDR1 is SGHNT, CDR2 YYREEE (reference sequence). The V end lost 5 bases, the J end lost 2 bases, and 14 bases lay between the germline ends. This CDR3 is 14 amino acids long. This CDR3 is CASSPGGDPYEQYF. CDR3 sequence (DNA): TGTGCCAGCAGTCCGGGGGGCGACCCCTACGAGCAGTACTTC. Together with reference TRBV5-4 and TRBJ2-7, the CDR3 gives the full variable domain: ETGVTQSPTHLIKTRGQQVTLRCSSQSGHNTVSWYQQALGQGPQFIFQYYREEENGRGNFPPRFSGLQFPNYSSELNVNALELDDSALYLCASSPGGDPYEQYFGPGTRLTVT.

The gene calls are TRBV6-5 and TRBJ1-5, with D perhaps matching TRBD1 (5 bases). CDR1 MNHEY and CDR2 SVGAGI come from the germline V gene. Trimming took off 0 bases at V and 4 bases at J, with 10 bases between the two ends. This CDR3 region has 15 residues. The CDR3 DNA sequence: TGTGCCAGCAGTTACTCAGGGGCCCTTAATCAGCCCCAGCATTTT. It codes for CASSYSGALNQPQHF.

The rearrangement links TRBV27 to TRBJ2-6; TRBD2 matches 15 bases. The germline V gene has CDR1 MNHEY and CDR2 SMNVEV (reference sequence). Trimming removed 4 bases from V and 0 bases from J; junction bases left unmatched: 7. The CDR3 is made up of 20 amino acids. CDR3 region: CASSWSGLAGGSSGANVLTF. In DNA, the CDR3 is TGTGCCAGCAGTTGGAGTGGACTAGCGGGGGGGAGCTCTGGGGCCAACGTCCTGACTTTC.

This clone came up once. The CDR3 loop is CASSVVGQGGEKLFF. The CDR3 nucleotides are TGTGCCAGCAGCGTAGTGGGACAGGGGGGTGAAAAACTGTTTTTT. The rearrangement uses TRBV9 and TRBJ1-4; 11 nucleotides agree with TRBD1. J lost 7 bases, V lost 0 bases, and 2 bases had no gene match. The CDR3 runs to 15 residues. Germline loops: CDR1 SGDLS, CDR2 YYNGEE. The full variable domain, in which reference TRBV9 and TRBJ1-4 provide the parts outside the CDR3, is DSGVTQTPKHLITATGQRVTLRCSPRSGDLSVYWYQQSLDQGLQFLIQYYNGEERAKGNILERFSAQQFPDLHSELNLSSLELGDSALYFCASSVVGQGGEKLFFGSGTQLSVL.

V is TRBV10-3 and J is TRBJ1-3, with unresolved D. Trimming stripped 6 bases from V and 4 bases from J, with 10 bases between. The germline V gene has CDR1 ENHRY and CDR2 SYGVKD. The CDR3 covers 13 residues. The DNA of the CDR3 is TGTGCCATCAGGGGTCTGGAGGGAAACACCATATATTTT. Translated: CAIRGLEGNTIYF.

This clone was recorded a few times. The sample contains more than one DNA sequence encoding this CDR3. The CDR3 region is CASSPQGYEQYF. The DNA of the CDR3 is TGTGCCAGCAGTCCACAGGGCTACGAGCAGTACTTC. The chain couples TRBV14 to TRBJ2-7, with D maybe TRBD1 (6 bases). Germline V gene data show CDR1 as SGHDN and CDR2 as FVKESK. V shed 6 bases and J shed 3 bases, with 9 bases lying between them. The CDR3 loop spans 12 amino acids.

This clone was counted between two and nine times. The chain uses TRBV10-3 and TRBJ1-5; the D is unclear. This CDR3 is built from 13 residues. From germline, CDR1 is ENHRY and CDR2 SYGVKD. V lost 4 bases and J lost 9, with 13 bases in between. CDR3 loop: CAISATPSGPQHF. The CDR3 bases are TGTGCCATCAGTGCCACCCCCTCAGGGCCCCAGCATTTT.

The genes are TRBV28 and TRBJ1-2; 12 bases map to TRBD1. Germline CDR1 reads MDHEN; CDR2 reads SYDVKM. This CDR3 comprises 16 residues. The V and J ends lost 7 bases and 6 bases, in that order; junction bases with no gene match: 12. The CDR3 region has the DNA TGTGCCAGCACCAGTTTGGGGACAGGGGGCGTCCATGGCTACACCTTC. It translates to CASTSLGTGGVHGYTF.

This chain joins TRBV25-1 and TRBJ2-1, with TRBD2 matching over 16 bases. CDR1 is MGHDK and CDR2 is SYGVNS in the germline V gene. The V gene end was trimmed by 4 bases and the J gene end by 10 bases; junction bases not matched to a gene: 7. This CDR3 comprises 16 residues. The CDR3 region is CASSVGTSGGAREQFF. DNA for the CDR3: TGTGCCAGCAGTGTCGGGACTAGCGGGGGGGCACGAGAGCAGTTCTTC.

For this clone: No DNA is shown, since the ends of the CDR3 on it are uncertain; the CDR3 is the one TCRdb lists. The J gene is TRBJ2-5, the V gene TRBV6-6; TRBD2, the table's D call, lacks a check against the DNA. Germline V gene data show CDR1 as MNHNY and CDR2 as SVGAGI (reference sequence). The length of the CDR3 is 13 amino acids, counting both ends. The CDR3 sequence: CASSSSLEETQYF.

This chain joins TRBV30 and TRBJ2-3; D is perhaps TRBD1 (5 bases). Germline CDR1 is GTSNPN and CDR2 is SVGIG (reference sequence). V lost 1 base and J lost 1, with 12 bases in between. The CDR3 is 15 residues long. In DNA, the CDR3 is TGTGCCTGGAGTGATCCGGGCAGGGGCACAGATACGCAGTATTTT. It codes for CAWSDPGRGTDTQYF.

The chain employs TRBV11-2 and TRBJ2-7, with 7 bases lining up with TRBD2. CDR3 length: 15 amino acids. Unmatched junction bases numbered 7, after V lost 5 bases and J lost 0 bases. Germline lookup yields CDR1 SGHAT and CDR2 FQNNGV. CDR3: CASSRERGSSYEQYF. In DNA form, the CDR3 reads TGTGCCAGCAGCCGTGAGCGGGGAAGCTCCTACGAGCAGTACTTC.